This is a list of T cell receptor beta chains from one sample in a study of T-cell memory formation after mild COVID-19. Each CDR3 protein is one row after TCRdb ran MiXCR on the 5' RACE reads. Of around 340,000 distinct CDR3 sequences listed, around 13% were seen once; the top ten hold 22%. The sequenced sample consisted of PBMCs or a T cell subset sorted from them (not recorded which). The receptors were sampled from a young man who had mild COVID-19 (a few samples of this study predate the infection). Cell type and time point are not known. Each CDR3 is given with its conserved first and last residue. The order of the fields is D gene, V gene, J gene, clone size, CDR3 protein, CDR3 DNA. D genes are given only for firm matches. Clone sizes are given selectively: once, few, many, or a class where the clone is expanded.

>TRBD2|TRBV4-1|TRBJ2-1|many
CASSQAWTSGGGEQFF
TGCGCCAGCAGCCAGGCGTGGACTAGCGGGGGAGGTGAGCAGTTCTTC
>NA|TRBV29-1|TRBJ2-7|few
CSPGLGTEAYEQYF
TGCAGCCCTGGACTCGGGACTGAAGCCTACGAGCAGTACTTC
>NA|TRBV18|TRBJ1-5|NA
CASSPGQGKAQPQHF
TGTGCCAGCTCACCGGGCCAGGGCAAGGCTCAGCCCCAGCATTTT
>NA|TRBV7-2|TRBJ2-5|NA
CASSLIGGWETQYF
TGTGCCAGCAGCTTAATCGGGGGTTGGGAGACCCAGTACTTC
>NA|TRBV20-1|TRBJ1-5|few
CSARVLSGPQHF
TGCAGTGCTAGAGTGTTGTCCGGGCCCCAGCATTTT
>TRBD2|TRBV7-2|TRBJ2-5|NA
CASSWTSGYEGTQYF
TGTGCCAGCAGCTGGACTAGCGGCTACGAGGGGACCCAGTACTTC
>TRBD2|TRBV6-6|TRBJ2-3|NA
CASSYLSGGTDTQYF
TGTGCCAGCAGTTACTTGAGCGGGGGCACAGATACGCAGTATTTT
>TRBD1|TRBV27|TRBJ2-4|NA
CASRLQGAAKNIQYF
TGTGCCAGCAGGCTTCAGGGGGCGGCCAAAAACATTCAGTACTTC
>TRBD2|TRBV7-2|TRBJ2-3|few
CASSFQTSGGVDTQYF
TGTGCCAGCAGCTTTCAGACTAGCGGGGGGGTGGATACGCAGTATTTT
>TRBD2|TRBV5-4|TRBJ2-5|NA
CASSFRLAGTETQYF
TGTGCCAGCAGTTTTCGACTAGCGGGGACGGAGACCCAGTACTTC
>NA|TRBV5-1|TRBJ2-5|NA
CASSLRVGDETQYF
TGCGCCAGCAGCTTGAGGGTAGGGGACGAGACCCAGTACTTC
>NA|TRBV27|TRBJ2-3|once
CASSPWVLGASDTQYF
TGTGCCAGCAGTCCCTGGGTTCTTGGGGCCTCGGATACGCAGTATTTT
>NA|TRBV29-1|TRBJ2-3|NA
CSVRDTTDTQYF
TGCAGCGTCCGGGACACCACAGATACGCAGTATTTT
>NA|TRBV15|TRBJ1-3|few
CATSIIGGNTIYF
TGTGCCACCAGCATAATAGGTGGAAACACCATATATTTT
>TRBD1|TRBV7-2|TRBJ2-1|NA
CASSQSGTGGNEQFF
TGTGCCAGCAGCCAATCCGGGACAGGGGGTAATGAGCAGTTCTTC
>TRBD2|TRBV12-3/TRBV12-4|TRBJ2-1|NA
CASITSGGFHNEQFF
TGTGCCAGCATCACTAGCGGGGGGTTTCACAATGAGCAGTTCTTC
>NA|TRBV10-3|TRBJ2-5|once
CAISQLMGAGETQYF
TGTGCCATCAGTCAACTGATGGGGGCAGGCGAGACCCAGTACTTC
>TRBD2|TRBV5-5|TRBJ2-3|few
CASSFDGRRNTQYF
TGTGCCAGCAGCTTTGACGGGAGGAGGAATACGCAGTATTTT
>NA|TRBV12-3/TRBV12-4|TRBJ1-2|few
CASSLPGGDGYTF
TGTGCCAGCAGTTTACCGGGCGGGGACGGCTACACCTTC
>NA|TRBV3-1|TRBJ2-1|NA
CASSHLGAGTYNEQFF
TGTGCCAGCAGCCACCTAGGGGCGGGGACTTACAATGAGCAGTTCTTC
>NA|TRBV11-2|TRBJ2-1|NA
CASRFEDPQFF
TGTGCCAGCAGATTTGAAGACCCGCAGTTCTTC
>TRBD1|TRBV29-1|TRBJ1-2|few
CSATGDRGGYTF
TGCAGCGCAACAGGGGACAGGGGCGGCTACACCTTC
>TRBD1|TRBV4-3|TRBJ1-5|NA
CASSPGQGHQPQHF
TGCGCCAGCAGCCCAGGACAGGGGCATCAGCCCCAGCATTTT
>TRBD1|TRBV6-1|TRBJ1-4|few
CASRAVEGAREKLFF
TGTGCCAGCAGAGCCGTCGAGGGGGCGAGGGAAAAACTGTTTTTT
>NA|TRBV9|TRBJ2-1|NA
CASSVGRDVNEQFF
TGTGCCAGCAGCGTAGGTCGAGACGTCAATGAGCAGTTCTTC
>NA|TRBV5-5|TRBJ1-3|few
CASSLTGALSGNTIYF
TGTGCCAGCAGCTTGACAGGCGCCCTCTCTGGAAACACCATATATTTT